The clone carrying this T cell receptor (beta chain) appeared a few times. What it binds is not known. This sample is drawn from a study of T cell repertoires in cytomegalovirus infection. Study background: Shared public TCR beta signatures pointed to both CMV infection and a matching HLA type. Overall study findings and caveats: In two of eight donors, the top clonotype was HLA-C-restricted CMV-specific.

TCRdb called the reads again in MiXCR, with one record for every CDR3 protein. This table has some 560,000 distinct CDR3 sequences, roughly 43% appearing once. This specimen consisted of cultured PBMCs, obtained from culture after CMV antigen stimulation. This TCR derives from a human donor in good health (CMV status not recorded). Some clones in this sample may be carry-over from other donors' samples.

The chain's CDR3 is CASSSPGLAKNIQYF. CDR3 coding DNA: TGTGCCAGCAGCTCCCCGGGACTAGCAAAAAACATTCAGTACTTC. The rearrangement links TRBV7-9 to TRBJ2-4, with 9 bases lining up with TRBD2. Unmatched junction bases numbered 5, after V lost 4 bases and J lost 4 bases. The CDR3 is 15 residues long. In germline, CDR1 is SEHNR, CDR2 FQNEAQ (reference sequence).